The TCR beta chain described here comes from a study of shared clonotypes between healthy human individuals. Overall study context: The donor pool was made up of a couple of women and three men aged 18 to 49. Study-wide findings and caveats: Among several donors, roughly 5% of naive CD4 clonotypes were found in common.

Sequencing was performed with immunoSEQ multiplex PCR; in TCRdb, only in-frame clones are kept and a portion is missing. The sample contains 560,000 or so clones, approximately 96% of which appear only once. Turning to this clone: Its specificity is not known.

CD45RO-negative CD8 cells positively selected for CCR7 made up the naive population, which excluded terminally differentiated effector memory CD45RA+ cells. This TCR was recovered from a woman aged 25-40 years in good health. Sequenced input: naive CD8+ T cells sorted from blood.

This CDR3 reads CASSQTGGGYTF. Written as DNA, the CDR3 is TGTGCCAGCAGCCAGACAGGGGGTGGCTACACCTTC. The J gene is TRBJ1-2, the V gene TRBV5-4, with 9 positions matching TRBD1. The CDR3 is 12 amino acids. Trimming cost V 4 bases and J 7 bases; bases outside gene matches: 2. Germline-derived CDR1 and CDR2 are SGHNT and YYREEE (reference sequence).